The subject of this entry is one TCR beta chain. The antigen remains unidentified. The data derive from a study of radiotherapy plus CTLA-4 blockade in lung cancer. Sequenced by immunoSEQ multiplex PCR; TCRdb stores in-frame clones only, minus some. Found here are 35,000 to 45,000 clones, over 60% of them singletons; the top ten hold 20% to 25%. Study-wide results and limits: In blood, tumor-derived TCR clones expanded after radiotherapy plus ipilimumab.

V dropped 3 bases and J dropped 6; count of bases not matched to a gene: 6. The CDR3 is made up of 15 amino acids. Germline CDR1 is SQVTM and CDR2 is ANQGSEA. The TCR was taken from a human donor with non-small cell lung cancer who had a partial response to radiotherapy plus ipilimumab. V gene TRBV29-1 combines with J gene TRBJ2-1, with 12 nucleotides matching TRBD2. Here the sequenced sample was peripheral blood, taken from a patient treated with radiotherapy plus ipilimumab. The CDR3 DNA reads as TGCAGCGTTGAGCCGATACTAGCGGGGGGCAATGAGCAGTTCTTC. Translating it yields CSVEPILAGGNEQFF.